The 21 T cell receptor beta chains in this list originate from one sample, sequenced in a study of Ad26.COV2.S vaccination and SARS-CoV-2 variants. The treatment is: around 19 received Ad26.COV2.S at low or high dose, single or two shots; roughly five received placebo; per-sample allocation not given. After the first vaccine or placebo injection, samples were drawn on day 63. TCRdb's copy holds only in-frame clones and misses some; the assay was immunoSEQ multiplex PCR. The table includes under 600,000 clones, around 89% detected once. The input for sequencing was peripheral blood, taken in a trial of Ad26.COV2.S vaccine versus placebo. These receptors all stem from a person aged 18-65 years who received the Ad26.COV2.S COVID-19 vaccine or a placebo.

In regard to this clone: Distinct nucleotide sequences in the sample also encode this CDR3. The CDR3 DNA reads as TGTGCCAGCAGTTTACGTTATGGCTACACCTTC. The encoded protein is CASSLRYGYTF. This chain links TRBV28 with TRBJ1-2; no clear D. Deletions cut 2 bases from V and 5 bases from J, with 3 bases between. CDR3 length: 11 amino acids. Germline V lookup: CDR1 MDHEN, CDR2 SYDVKM.

This clone was seen a handful of times. The chain has TRBV10-1 and TRBJ1-5, with TRBD1 matching 10 bases. This CDR3 comprises 19 residues. V dropped 1 base and J dropped 2; count of bases not matched to a gene: 11. The V gene's germline CDR1 is WNHNN and CDR2 SYGVQD (reference sequence). CDR3: CASSELGTGDTHGNQPQHF. In DNA form, the CDR3 reads TGCGCCAGCAGTGAGTTAGGGACAGGGGACACCCATGGCAATCAGCCCCAGCATTTT.

This rearrangement joins TRBV5-5 to TRBJ2-3; no definite D call. The V and J ends lost 1 base and 2 bases respectively, with 2 bases between them. Germline V CDR1 and CDR2: SGHKS, YYEKEE (reference sequence). This CDR3 spans 12 amino acids. CDR3 loop: CASSLLTDTQYF. Written as DNA, the CDR3 is TGTGCCAGCAGCTTGCTCACAGATACGCAGTATTTT.

The chain employs TRBV14 and TRBJ2-1; D might be TRBD2 (6 bases). This CDR3 region has 15 residues. In germline, CDR1 is SGHDN, CDR2 FVKESK. Trimming left V 2 bases short and J 4 bases short, with 12 bases between. The CDR3 region has the DNA TGTGCCAGCAGCCAATTAACGGGAGCGTACAATGAGCAGTTCTTC. Translation gives CASSQLTGAYNEQFF. The whole variable domain, remainder taken from reference TRBV14 and TRBJ2-1, is EAGVTQFPSHSVIEKGQTVTLRCDPISGHDNLYWYRRVMGKEIKFLLHFVKESKQDESGMPNNRFLAERTGGTYSTLKVQPAELEDSGVYFCASSQLTGAYNEQFFGPGTRLTVL.

The rearrangement links TRBV4-3 to TRBJ2-6; D is possibly TRBD1 (5 bases). This CDR3 comprises 16 residues. Trimming took 0 bases from V and 4 from J, leaving 10 bases between them. The germline CDR1 and CDR2 sequences are LGHNA and YSLEER. The chain's CDR3 is CASSQEGVSGANVLTF. In DNA, the CDR3 is TGCGCCAGCAGCCAAGAAGGGGTGTCCGGGGCCAACGTCCTGACTTTC.

The chain carries TRBV6-6 and TRBJ2-7; tentative D call: TRBD2 (6 bases). CDR3 length equals 15 residues. Trimming took 3 bases from V and 4 from J, leaving 16 bases between them. CDR1 and CDR2 (germline): MNHNY, SVGAGI (reference sequence). As DNA, the CDR3 is TGTGCCAGCAGTTATAGGGCTAGCGATGTGTACGAGCAGTACTTC. It translates to CASSYRASDVYEQYF.

The chain is built from TRBV7-2 and TRBJ2-7; the D gene is possibly TRBD1 (6 bases). CDR3 length: 13 amino acids. CDR1 is SGHTA, CDR2 FQGNSA, per germline. Between the trimmed V and J ends, which lost 3 bases and 2 bases, there was a span of 8 bases. CDR3 sequence reads: CASSFDRPYEQYF. The CDR3 region has the DNA TGTGCCAGCAGCTTTGACAGGCCCTACGAGCAGTACTTC.

The table lists this clone with a few counts. The chain is built from TRBV5-4 and TRBJ1-6, with D hard to call. Trimming left V 0 bases short and J 4 bases short, with 5 bases between. The CDR3 length is 14 residues. Germline V gives CDR1 SGHNT, CDR2 YYREEE (reference sequence). CDR3 DNA: TGTGCCAGCAGCTTGGGAACGTATAATTCACCCCTCCACTTT. Its protein product is CASSLGTYNSPLHF.

J is TRBJ2-1 and V is TRBV18; TRBD1 matches 8 bases. Trimming at V came to 3 bases and at J to 6 bases, leaving 7 bases not matched to a gene. The germline CDR1 and CDR2 sequences are KGHSH and LQKENI. The CDR3 is made up of 15 amino acids. CDR3: CASSPRQGATNEQFF. Here the CDR3 DNA reads TGTGCCAGCTCACCTAGGCAGGGGGCGACCAATGAGCAGTTCTTC.

CDR3 coding DNA: TGTGCCAGCAGACACGACAGTTGTGGAAACACCATATATTTT. This gives the protein CASRHDSCGNTIYF. This chain connects TRBV6-4 to TRBJ1-3, with a tentative D call TRBD1 (5 bases). This CDR3 has 14 amino acids. V lost 6 bases and J lost 3, with 12 bases in between. Per germline, CDR1 MRHNA and CDR2 SNTAGT.

This clone was seen a handful of times. V is TRBV11-1 and J is TRBJ1-1, with unresolved D. CDR1 and CDR2 from the germline V gene are SGHAT and FQDESV (reference sequence). Trimming pared 3 bases from V and 3 bases from J, leaving 14 bases between. CDR3 size: 15 residues. CDR3: CASSFPGGGYTEAFF. The DNA for the CDR3 is TGTGCCAGCAGCTTCCCCGGAGGCGGGTACACTGAAGCTTTCTTT.

The V gene is TRBV9, the J gene TRBJ2-3; tentatively, D is TRBD2 (7 bases). Germline assignment: CDR1 SGDLS and CDR2 YYNGEE. The V and J ends lost 0 bases and 0 bases respectively, with 11 bases between them. This CDR3 has 16 amino acids. The CDR3 DNA follows: TGTGCCAGCAGCGTAGGGGGGGGCTTTAGCACAGATACGCAGTATTTT. Its protein is CASSVGGGFSTDTQYF.

V is TRBV4-1 and J is TRBJ2-7; 8 nucleotides match TRBD1. The CDR3 loop spans 14 amino acids. Germline CDR1 is MGHRA and CDR2 is YSYEKL. J lost 3 bases, V lost 3 bases, and 4 bases had no gene match. For the CDR3, the DNA is TGCGCCAGCAGCCATGGACAGGGAGGCTACGAGCAGTACTTC. Translating it yields CASSHGQGGYEQYF.

This chain connects TRBV7-8 to TRBJ2-7, with TRBD1 identical over 7 bases. The CDR3 is 15 residues long. Unmatched junction bases numbered 5, after V lost 3 bases and J lost 0 bases. Germline assignment: CDR1 SGHVS and CDR2 FQNEAQ. The CDR3: CASSFGTVSSYEQYF. CDR3 nucleotide sequence: TGTGCCAGCAGCTTCGGGACAGTCAGCTCCTACGAGCAGTACTTC.

The V gene is TRBV5-1, the J gene TRBJ1-1; TRBD1 aligns across 10 bases. The junction had 7 bases not matched to a gene; V was cut back by 4 bases and J by 1 base. Germline V CDR1 and CDR2: SGHRS, YFSETQ. The length of the CDR3 is 16 residues. For the CDR3, the DNA is TGCGCCAGCAGCACCCGGACAGGGGGGGAGAACACTGAAGCTTTCTTT. It specifies CASSTRTGGENTEAFF.

The chain uses TRBV7-8 and TRBJ2-7; D remains ambiguous. Germline CDR1 reads SGHVS; CDR2 reads FQNEAQ. This CDR3 has 17 amino acids. The V end lost 3 bases, the J end lost 4 bases, and 22 bases lay between the germline ends. Here the CDR3 DNA reads TGTGCCAGCAGCTTGGTTAGCCACGCAACCGGGTTTTACGAGCAGTACTTC. It specifies CASSLVSHATGFYEQYF.

V and J are TRBV28 and TRBJ2-3; 9 bases agree with TRBD2. The germline CDR1 and CDR2 sequences are MDHEN and SYDVKM. The CDR3 has 15 amino acids. The ends lost 5 bases at V and 10 bases at J; junction bases unmatched: 13. The chain's CDR3 is CASSTPAGTSPPQYF. The CDR3 DNA sequence: TGTGCCAGCAGTACCCCCGCCGGGACTAGCCCACCGCAGTATTTT.

The V gene is TRBV7-6, the J gene TRBJ1-2; perhaps TRBD1 as D (6 bases). V lost 1 base and J lost 3, with 15 bases in between. This CDR3 region has 16 residues. The germline gives CDR1 SGHVS, CDR2 FNYEAQ. In DNA form, the CDR3 reads TGTGCCAGCAGCTTAGGGGGACAAAGCGCTCACTATGGCTACACCTTC. Its protein is CASSLGGQSAHYGYTF.

J is TRBJ2-7 and V is TRBV24-1; D remains ambiguous. Trimming shortened V by 1 base and J by 0 bases, and 12 bases separated the two germline ends. CDR1 is KGHDR, CDR2 SFDVKD, per germline. The CDR3 contains 16 residues. The CDR3 nucleotides read TGTGCCACCAGTGATTTAGGGCCGTTGGTCTCCTACGAGCAGTACTTC. Protein sequence: CATSDLGPLVSYEQYF.

The chain is built from TRBV27 and TRBJ1-6; no reliable D call. Germline values: CDR1 MNHEY, CDR2 SMNVEV (reference sequence). The CDR3 contains 15 residues. The ends were cut back, 2 bases at V and 14 bases at J, with 19 bases in the middle. The CDR3 nucleotides read TGTGCCAGCAGTTTAGTAGGAGCCGTTGGGGTGTCCCTCCACTTT. This translates into CASSLVGAVGVSLHF.

This chain links TRBV9 with TRBJ2-2; TRBD2 might be the D (6 bases). The CDR3 totals 15 residues. CDR1 SGDLS and CDR2 YYNGEE come from the germline V gene. V gave up 2 bases and J gave up 7 bases, with 15 bases separating them. CDR3 bases: TGTGCCAGCAGCGTCTCGGGACTGGACGGCGGGGAGCTGTTTTTT. Residues: CASSVSGLDGGELFF.